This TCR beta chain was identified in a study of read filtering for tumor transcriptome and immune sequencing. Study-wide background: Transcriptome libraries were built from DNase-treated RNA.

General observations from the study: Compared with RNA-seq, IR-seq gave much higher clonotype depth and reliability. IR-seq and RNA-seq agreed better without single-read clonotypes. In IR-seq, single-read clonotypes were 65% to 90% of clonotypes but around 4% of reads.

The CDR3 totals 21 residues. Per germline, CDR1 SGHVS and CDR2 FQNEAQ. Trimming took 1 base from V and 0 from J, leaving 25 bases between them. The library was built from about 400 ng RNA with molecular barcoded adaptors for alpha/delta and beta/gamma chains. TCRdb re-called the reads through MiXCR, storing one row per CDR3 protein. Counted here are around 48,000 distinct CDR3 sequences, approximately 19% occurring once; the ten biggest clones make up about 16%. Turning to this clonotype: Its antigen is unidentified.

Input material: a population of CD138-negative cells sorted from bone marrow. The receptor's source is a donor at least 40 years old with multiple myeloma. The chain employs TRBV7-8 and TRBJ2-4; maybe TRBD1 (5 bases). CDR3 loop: CASSLEGQTYVGALAKNIQYF. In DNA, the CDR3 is TGTGCCAGCAGCTTAGAAGGCCAGACCTATGTTGGGGCATTAGCCAAAAACATTCAGTACTTC.